The clone carrying this T cell receptor beta chain was counted between two and nine times. This sample was taken from a study of cytomegalovirus exposure and HLA in healthy donors. Turning to the study itself: Among over 350 genotyped donors, around 80% fell in the Caucasian-associated ancestry cluster.

PCR primers comprised 60 Vbeta and 13 Jbeta primers. Sequencing used immunoSEQ multiplex PCR; TCRdb keeps in-frame clones, though not all of them. The sample carries 150,000 or so clones, around 81% recorded once. V lost 4 bases to trimming and J lost 11 bases; unmatched junction nucleotides: 8. The germline V gene has CDR1 SNHLY and CDR2 FYNNEI. The CDR3 consists of 14 residues. The specimen was PBMCs. The chain uses TRBV2 and TRBJ1-4; 9 positions match TRBD1. The sequence came from a middle-aged woman in good health and CMV-seropositive. In DNA, the CDR3 is TGTGCCAGCAGTGGGACAGGGGTCCTCTCGAAACTGTTTTTT. Its protein product is CASSGTGVLSKLFF.